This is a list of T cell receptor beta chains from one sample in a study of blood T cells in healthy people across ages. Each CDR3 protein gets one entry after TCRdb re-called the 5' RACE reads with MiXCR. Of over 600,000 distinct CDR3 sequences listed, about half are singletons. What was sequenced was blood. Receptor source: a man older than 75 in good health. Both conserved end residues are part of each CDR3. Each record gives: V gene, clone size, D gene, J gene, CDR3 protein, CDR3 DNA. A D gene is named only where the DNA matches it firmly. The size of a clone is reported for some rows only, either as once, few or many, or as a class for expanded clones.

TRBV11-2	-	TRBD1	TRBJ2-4	CASSLLAGGMENIQYF	TGTGCCAGCAGCTTATTGGCAGGGGGAATGGAAAACATTCAGTACTTC
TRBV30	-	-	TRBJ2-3	CAWSVGPGFPDTQYF	TGTGCCTGGAGTGTAGGCCCCGGCTTTCCAGATACGCAGTATTTT
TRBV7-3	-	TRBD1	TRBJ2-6	CASSLDGTANSGANVPTF	TGTGCCAGCAGCTTAGATGGGACAGCCAACTCTGGGGCCAACGTCCCGACTTTC
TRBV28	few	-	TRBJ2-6	CASSSSLFGANVLTF	TGTGCCAGCAGCTCTAGTCTTTTTGGGGCCAACGTCCTGACTTTC
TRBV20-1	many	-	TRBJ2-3	CSGLRESTDTQYF	TGCAGTGGGTTGAGAGAGAGCACAGATACGCAGTATTTT
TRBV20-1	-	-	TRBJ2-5	CSARRRGSIQETQYF	TGCAGTGCTCGTCGTCGGGGATCGATCCAAGAGACCCAGTACTTC
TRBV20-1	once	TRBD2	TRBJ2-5	CSANGLAGASRFAGTQYF	TGCAGTGCTAACGGACTAGCGGGGGCCTCCAGGTTTGCAGGGACCCAGTACTTC
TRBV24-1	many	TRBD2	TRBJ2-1	CATSDSGRTSGSDEQFF	TGTGCCACCAGTGATTCTGGCAGAACTAGCGGGAGTGATGAGCAGTTCTTC
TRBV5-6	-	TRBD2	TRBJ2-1	CASSRLAGGREQFF	TGTGCCAGCAGCCGACTAGCGGGAGGCAGGGAGCAGTTCTTC
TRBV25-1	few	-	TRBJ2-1	CASSGYQVGAYNEQFF	TGTGCCAGCAGTGGGTATCAGGTGGGCGCCTACAATGAGCAGTTCTTC
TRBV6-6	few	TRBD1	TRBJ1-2	CASSRQGLSGRGYTF	TGTGCCAGCAGTCGACAGGGGCTAAGTGGTAGAGGCTACACCTTC
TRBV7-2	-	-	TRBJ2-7	CASSLGHDEQYF	TGTGCCAGCAGCTTAGGACACGACGAGCAGTACTTC
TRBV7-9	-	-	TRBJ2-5	CASSLGGTLYQETQYF	TGTGCCAGCAGCTTAGGTGGGACCTTGTACCAAGAGACCCAGTACTTC
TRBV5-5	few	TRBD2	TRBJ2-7	CASMGTSVYEQYF	TGTGCCAGCATGGGGACTAGCGTCTACGAGCAGTACTTC
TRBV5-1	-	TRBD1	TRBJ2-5	CASLGQGASETQYF	TGCGCCAGCCTTGGGCAGGGGGCTAGCGAGACCCAGTACTTC
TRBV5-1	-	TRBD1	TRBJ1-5	CASSHPTGLYSNQPQHF	TGCGCCAGCAGCCACCCGACAGGGTTATATAGCAATCAGCCCCAGCATTTT
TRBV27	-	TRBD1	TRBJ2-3	CASSAGTGTGLDTQYF	TGTGCCAGCAGCGCCGGGACCGGGACAGGGTTGGATACGCAGTATTTT
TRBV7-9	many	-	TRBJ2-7	CALFPPGANLYEQYF	TGTGCCCTCTTCCCGCCGGGCGCCAACTTGTACGAGCAGTACTTC
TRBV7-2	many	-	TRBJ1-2	CASSLGRNYGYTF	TGTGCCAGCAGTTTAGGGCGGAACTATGGCTACACCTTC
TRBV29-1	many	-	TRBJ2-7	CSVAGSGSSYEQYF	TGCAGCGTTGCAGGTTCCGGGAGCTCCTACGAGCAGTACTTC
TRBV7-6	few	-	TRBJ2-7	CASSLVGKIYEQYF	TGTGCCAGCAGCTTAGTCGGCAAGATCTACGAGCAGTACTTC
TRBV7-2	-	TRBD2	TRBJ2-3	CASSLKERDRFRDTQYF	TGTGCCAGCAGCTTAAAGGAGCGGGATAGATTTAGAGATACGCAGTATTTT